This T cell receptor (beta chain) is drawn from a study of T cells in Graves' hyperthyroidism and ophthalmopathy. Overall study results and limits: A median about 6.2 months before onset, the model predicted ophthalmopathy. The majority of expanded thyroid clonotypes above 0.001 also appeared in blood.

The source material, RNA transcripts, was used to amplify TCR beta CDR3 regions. An initial round of RT-PCR targeting the TCR CDR3 relied on the HTBI primer set. TCRdb redid the calling of the multiplex PCR reads with MiXCR, one entry per CDR3 protein. The sample includes 600,000 to 650,000 distinct CDR3 sequences, under 20% seen only once; the top ten take around 4%. About this clonotype itself: Antigen: not known.

This CDR3 is 15 amino acids long. Looked up from germline, CDR1 is MNHEY and CDR2 is SVGEGT. Trimming left V 8 bases short and J 10 bases short, with 21 bases between. Out of roughly 10 ml of fresh peripheral blood came the PBMCs. This TCR derives from a woman aged 25 to 45 with Graves' hyperthyroidism. This chain links TRBV6-2 or TRBV6-3 with TRBJ1-6; a weak D match, TRBD1 (5 bases). Input material: blood. The CDR3 DNA sequence: TGTGCCAGCGATTATTCAGGGAAGGGAGGCTCACCCCTCCACTTT. Its protein product is CASDYSGKGGSPLHF.